The clone carrying this TCR beta chain turned up a few times. Its matching antigen is unknown. The gene names here belong to mouse. Read sequence stops 4 residues before the CDR3 end, and the germline J gene provides the missing end. Distinct nucleotide sequences in the sample also encode this CDR3. The data were obtained in a study of CD8+ T cells in alopecia areata. Study-level background: Recipients were approximately 7-11-week-old female C3H/HeJ mice grafted with skin from approximately 6-12-month-old C3H/HeJ donors with spontaneous alopecia. Regarding the study as a whole: Relative to mice, TCR sharing across patients was less clear, a difference possibly HLA-related.

The study sorted pooled cutaneous lymph node cells by CD4, CD8alpha, NKG2D, NKG2ACE and other markers. RNA was isolated and reverse transcribed to cDNA, the sequencing template. The table came from immunoSEQ multiplex PCR; TCRdb's copy has only in-frame clones and leaves some out. Observed in the sample are around 290,000 clones, none of them singletons. V lost 2 bases, J lost 4 bases, and 3 bases stayed unmatched. The CDR3 covers 14 residues. Germline CDR1 SGHDT, CDR2 FRDEAV. The receptor comes from a C3H/HeJ mouse with alopecia areata. The strain is characterized by the MHC haplotype H2-k. J is TRBJ2-1 and V is TRBV14, with 7 bases aligning to TRBD1. Source material: CD4+ T cells sorted from a lymph node. The CDR3 here is CASSLWDSYAEQFF. Incomplete CDR3 DNA: TGTGCCAGCAGTTTGTGGGACAGTTATGCT.